These 28 T cell receptor beta chains were all obtained from the same sample, sequenced in a study of cytomegalovirus exposure and HLA in healthy donors. The study ran its PCR with 60 Vbeta and 13 Jbeta primers. This table comes from immunoSEQ multiplex PCR, and its TCRdb copy is limited to in-frame clones, with some not included. The sample includes roughly 98,000 clones, 80% to 85% of them seen just once. The specimen was PBMCs. These receptors came from a man in his forties in good health and CMV-seronegative.

The V call is TRBV9, the J call TRBJ2-5, with TRBD1 as a possible D gene (5 bases). V was trimmed by 0 bases and J by 2 bases, leaving 8 bases between them. Germline values: CDR1 SGDLS, CDR2 YYNGEE. The CDR3 length is 14 residues. The CDR3 nucleotides read TGTGCCAGCAGCGTAGGTAGACAGCAAGAGACCCAGTACTTC. Translated, it gives CASSVGRQQETQYF.

The J gene is TRBJ1-2, the V gene TRBV18; D perhaps matches TRBD1 (6 bases). CDR1 and CDR2 from the germline V gene are KGHSH and LQKENI. Trimming removed 6 bases at V and 3 bases at J, with 14 bases between. The CDR3 is 14 amino acids. CDR3 sequence: CASSAGTQYYGYTF. The CDR3 nucleotides read TGTGCCAGCTCGGCAGGGACACAGTACTATGGCTACACCTTC.

The CDR3 DNA follows: TGCGCCAGCAGCTTCGACAGTCTTAGAGAGACCCAGTACTTC. Its translation: CASSFDSLRETQYF. The chain has TRBV5-1 and TRBJ2-5, with TRBD1 as a possible D gene (5 bases). The germline gives CDR1 SGHRS, CDR2 YFSETQ. This CDR3 comprises 14 residues. With 2 bases removed from V and 4 bases from J, the gap between germline ends came to 12 bases.

The chain uses TRBV10-3 and TRBJ1-4, with 8 bases fitting TRBD1. Germline CDR1 is ENHRY and CDR2 is SYGVKD. The CDR3 consists of 14 residues. The trim removed 2 bases at V and 7 bases at J, leaving 3 bases unmatched. CDR3 loop: CAISETGGVEKLFF. In nucleotides, the CDR3 is TGTGCCATCAGTGAGACAGGGGGTGTTGAAAAACTGTTTTTT.

CDR3 in DNA: TGTGCCAGCAGCTTAGCTGAACAGCAGACCCAGTACTTC. Residues: CASSLAEQQTQYF. The chain joins TRBV7-8 to TRBJ2-5; the D is unclear. Between the trimmed V and J ends, which lost 0 bases and 6 bases, there was a span of 8 bases. This CDR3 has 13 amino acids. Germline CDR1 reads SGHVS; CDR2 reads FQNEAQ. Drawing the rest from reference TRBV7-8 and TRBJ2-5, the complete variable domain is GAGVSQSPRYKVAKRGQDVALRCDPISGHVSLFWYQQALGQGPEFLTYFQNEAQLDKSGLPSDRFFAERPEGSVSTLKIQRTQQEDSAVYLCASSLAEQQTQYFGPGTRLLVL.

The DNA of the CDR3 is TGTGCCAGCAGTGAAACCGGACAGCAAGAGACCCAGTACTTC. Amino acid sequence: CASSETGQQETQYF. The gene calls are TRBV6-1 and TRBJ2-5, with D possibly TRBD1 on 6 matching bases. CDR3 length: 14 residues. The germline gives CDR1 MNHNS, CDR2 SASEGT. Trimming shortened V by 2 bases and J by 2 bases, and 9 bases separated the two germline ends.

V usage is TRBV19 and J usage is TRBJ1-5; D gene unclear. This CDR3 is built from 15 residues. Germline CDR1 reads LNHDA; CDR2 reads SQIVND (reference sequence). V dropped 5 bases and J dropped 2 bases, with 13 bases sitting between them. Written as DNA, the CDR3 is TGTGCCAGTAGTCGGCAGGATCTGCGCAATCAGCCCCAGCATTTT. This sequence encodes CASSRQDLRNQPQHF.

This sequence joins TRBV28 and TRBJ1-2; D remains ambiguous. V was cut by 3 bases and J by 5 bases, with 4 bases left in between. CDR1 and CDR2 from the germline V gene are MDHEN and SYDVKM. CDR3 length equals 11 residues. CDR3 amino acids: CASSLQYGYTF. The CDR3 DNA reads TGTGCCAGCAGTTTGCAGTATGGCTACACCTTC.

V usage is TRBV6-4 and J usage is TRBJ1-2; D gene uncertain. This CDR3 is 13 amino acids long. CDR1 is MRHNA and CDR2 is SNTAGT in the germline V gene. V lost 4 bases to trimming and J lost 2 bases, with 8 bases between them. CDR3 coding DNA: TGTGCCAGCAGTGCCCGGGAAAACTATGGCTACACCTTC. Its protein product is CASSARENYGYTF.

The DNA for the CDR3 is TGTGCCAGTAAAACAGGGGGCGCCGGGAACACTGAAGCTTTCTTT. Protein: CASKTGGAGNTEAFF. The chain carries TRBV27 and TRBJ1-1, with 9 positions matching TRBD1. The V gene's germline CDR1 is MNHEY and CDR2 SMNVEV (reference sequence). The CDR3 runs to 15 residues. V lost 9 bases, J lost 1 base, and 9 bases stayed unmatched.

The genes are TRBV28 and TRBJ2-1; a weak D match, TRBD2 (7 bases). In germline, CDR1 is MDHEN, CDR2 SYDVKM. Trimming took 7 bases from V and 13 from J, leaving 20 bases between them. There are 13 residues in the CDR3. This CDR3 reads CASISGGSENQFF. CDR3 nucleotides: TGTGCCAGCATTTCGGGGGGCTCGGAGAATCAGTTCTTC.

The chain employs TRBV7-2 and TRBJ2-3; 10 bases are shared with TRBD2. V lost 6 bases to trimming and J lost 2 bases; unmatched junction nucleotides: 8. Germline V CDR1 and CDR2: SGHTA, FQGNSA. CDR3 length equals 16 residues. The CDR3 region has the DNA TGTGCCAGCAGAAAAAGTAGCGGGGGGAACACAGATACGCAGTATTTT. Translated: CASRKSSGGNTDTQYF. The variable domain in full, with the rest retrieved from reference TRBV7-2 and TRBJ2-3, is GAGVSQSPSNKVTEKGKDVELRCDPISGHTALYWYRQSLGQGLEFLIYFQGNSAPDKSGLPSDRFSAERTGGSVSTLTIQRTQQEDSAVYLCASRKSSGGNTDTQYFGPGTRLTVL.

In its sample, this clone was seen once. This rearrangement joins TRBV6-1 to TRBJ1-5; 7 bases align to TRBD1. V lost 7 bases to trimming and J lost 6 bases; unmatched junction nucleotides: 6. CDR1 and CDR2 from the germline V gene are MNHNS and SASEGT. This CDR3 comprises 13 residues. The CDR3 DNA follows: TGTGCCAGCATTCGGGACAGAAGTCAGCCCCAGCATTTT. Its protein product is CASIRDRSQPQHF.

V is TRBV29-1 and J is TRBJ2-1; 7 bases fit TRBD1. CDR1 is SQVTM, CDR2 ANQGSEA, per germline. CDR3 size: 14 residues. V shed 3 bases and J 7 bases; nucleotides not matched to a gene: 9. The CDR3 DNA is TGCAGCGTTGATTCGGACAGGCTCCCAAATGAGCAGTTCTTC. It translates to CSVDSDRLPNEQFF.

The chain uses TRBV27 and TRBJ2-6; 9 nucleotides align to TRBD1. V shed 6 bases, J shed 4 bases, and the junction held 13 bases outside the gene matches. Germline CDR1 and CDR2: MNHEY and SMNVEV (reference sequence). The CDR3 runs 18 residues. The CDR3 nucleotides read TGTGCCAGCAGGAAACCAGGGACAGGGACCGCCGGGGCCAACGTCCTGACTTTC. Protein product: CASRKPGTGTAGANVLTF.

The chain joins TRBV11-2 to TRBJ2-7; 11 nucleotides agree with TRBD1. Germline V lookup: CDR1 SGHAT, CDR2 FQNNGV. The length of the CDR3 is 16 residues. J lost 2 bases, V lost 5 bases, and 8 bases had no gene match. CDR3 region: CASSQIPGQGAYEQYF. The CDR3 bases are TGTGCCAGCAGCCAAATTCCGGGACAGGGGGCCTACGAGCAGTACTTC.

V gene TRBV5-1 combines with J gene TRBJ1-1, with D tentatively TRBD1 (5 bases). CDR1 and CDR2 (germline): SGHRS, YFSETQ. Trimming cost V 0 bases and J 8 bases, with 14 bases left between them. This CDR3 region has 14 residues. The CDR3 DNA sequence: TGCGCCAGCAGCTTGGCGGGGGGGATTTACGAAGCTTTCTTT. It encodes CASSLAGGIYEAFF.

The chain joins TRBV7-2 to TRBJ1-5; D perhaps matches TRBD1 (6 bases). The germline CDR1 and CDR2 sequences are SGHTA and FQGNSA. The CDR3 extends over 14 amino acids. Trimming left V 5 bases short and J 10 bases short, with 18 bases between. The CDR3 is CASSSGTNNPPQHF. As DNA, the CDR3 is TGTGCCAGCAGCAGCGGGACAAACAATCCTCCCCAGCATTTT. Supplemented by reference TRBV7-2 and TRBJ1-5, the full variable domain reads GAGVSQSPSNKVTEKGKDVELRCDPISGHTALYWYRQSLGQGLEFLIYFQGNSAPDKSGLPSDRFSAERTGGSVSTLTIQRTQQEDSAVYLCASSSGTNNPPQHFGDGTRLSIL.

The rearrangement links TRBV15 to TRBJ2-3; 7 bases match TRBD1. J gave up 2 bases and V 0 bases, and 2 bases lay outside the gene matches. Germline V CDR1 and CDR2: LNHNV, YYDKDF (reference sequence). This CDR3 is built from 15 residues. In nucleotides, the CDR3 is TGTGCCACCAGCAGAGAGGGGACAGACACAGATACGCAGTATTTT. Its translation is CATSREGTDTDTQYF.

This clone was seen only once. This rearrangement joins TRBV30 to TRBJ1-3; 7 positions match TRBD1. J gave up 0 bases and V 5 bases, and 10 bases lay outside the gene matches. Per germline, CDR1 GTSNPN and CDR2 SVGIG (reference sequence). This CDR3 has 16 amino acids. CDR3 DNA sequence: TGTGCCTGGGTAAAAGGGACAGTCTACTCTGGAAACACCATATATTTT. As protein: CAWVKGTVYSGNTIYF.

In this sample, this clone turned up once. The CDR3 protein is CASSLTGLAFNEQFF. The CDR3 DNA is TGCGCCAGCAGCTTGACGGGACTAGCGTTCAATGAGCAGTTCTTC. This rearrangement joins TRBV5-1 to TRBJ2-1; 10 nucleotides agree with TRBD2. V shed 1 base, J shed 6 bases, and the junction held 4 bases outside the gene matches. The CDR3 runs 15 residues. Germline V gene lookup returns CDR1 SGHRS and CDR2 YFSETQ.

The V gene is TRBV6-5, the J gene TRBJ1-2; D gene ambiguous. Germline V gene lookup returns CDR1 MNHEY and CDR2 SVGAGI. Trimming took 5 bases from V and 4 from J, leaving 11 bases between them. There are 13 residues in the CDR3. CDR3 bases: TGTGCCAGCAGTCTTCGGGGTTCCTATGGCTACACCTTC. Translated, it gives CASSLRGSYGYTF.

The J gene is TRBJ2-1, the V gene TRBV5-1; D not certain. Per the germline V gene, CDR1 is SGHRS and CDR2 is YFSETQ. With 1 base removed from V and 4 bases from J, the gap between germline ends came to 12 bases. CDR3 length equals 15 residues. CDR3 DNA sequence: TGCGCCAGCAGCTTGCTGGGCTTGCAATACAATGAGCAGTTCTTC. This translates into CASSLLGLQYNEQFF.

The V and J genes are TRBV4-2 and TRBJ2-7; no clear D gene. The CDR3 extends over 12 amino acids. CDR1 and CDR2 (germline): LGHNA, YNFKEQ. Trimming took off 0 bases at V and 4 bases at J, with 4 bases between the two ends. The CDR3: CASSQDRYEQYF. The CDR3 region has the DNA TGTGCCAGCAGCCAAGATCGTTACGAGCAGTACTTC.

V gene TRBV19 combines with J gene TRBJ1-2; a weak D match, TRBD1 (6 bases). The CDR3 spans 14 residues. V gave up 3 bases and J gave up 5 bases, with 13 bases separating them. Per the germline V gene, CDR1 is LNHDA and CDR2 is SQIVND (reference sequence). The CDR3 region has the DNA TGTGCCAGTAGTATGTGGACAGCGTTTTATGGCTACACCTTC. It translates to CASSMWTAFYGYTF.

This chain joins TRBV28 and TRBJ2-2; D possibly corresponds to TRBD1 (5 bases). Looked up from germline, CDR1 is MDHEN and CDR2 is SYDVKM. The CDR3 length is 13 residues. The V end was cut by 4 bases, the J end by 8 bases, with 11 bases between. The DNA of the CDR3 is TGTGCCAGCAGTTGGACAAGGGTGGGGGAGCTGTTTTTT. This codes for CASSWTRVGELFF. The entire variable domain, with the rest obtained from reference TRBV28 and TRBJ2-2, is as follows: DVKVTQSSRYLVKRTGEKVFLECVQDMDHENMFWYRQDPGLGLRLIYFSYDVKMKEKGDIPEGYSVSREKKERFSLILESASTNQTSMYLCASSWTRVGELFFGEGSRLTVL.

V is TRBV6-1 and J is TRBJ1-2, with 7 nucleotides matching TRBD1. CDR1 and CDR2 (germline): MNHNS, SASEGT. V lost 7 bases and J lost 9; bases outside the gene matches: 11. The CDR3 is 13 residues long. In DNA form, the CDR3 reads TGTGCCAGCACCCGACAGGGTTTCGTTCGCTACACCTTC. Residues: CASTRQGFVRYTF.

The DNA for the CDR3 is TGCGCCAGCAGCCAAGATCGTCCAGGGCGAGGAAACACCATATATTTT. Amino acids: CASSQDRPGRGNTIYF. The rearrangement links TRBV4-3 to TRBJ1-3, with D maybe TRBD1 (5 bases). The CDR3 runs 16 residues. CDR1 is LGHNA and CDR2 is YSLEER in the germline V gene. Trimming took 0 bases from V and 4 from J, leaving 13 bases between them.